The 2 T cell receptor beta chains below were found in one sample sequenced in a study of shared clonotypes between healthy human individuals. TCRdb keeps only in-frame clones here, not all; method: immunoSEQ multiplex PCR. The sample lists more than 2 million clones, 90% to 95% occurring once. Naive CD8 cells, CD45RO-negative and positively selected for CCR7, excluded terminally differentiated effector memory CD45RA+ cells. Sequences were obtained from naive CD8+ T cells from PBMCs. The receptors stem from a man aged 18 to 35 in good health. Some clones in this sample may be carry-over from other donors' samples.

This chain links TRBV5-8 with TRBJ2-3; D is unresolved. Germline values: CDR1 SGHTS, CDR2 YDEGEE. The CDR3 consists of 15 residues. The V end lost 4 bases, the J end lost 2 bases, and 14 bases lay between the germline ends. The CDR3 sequence is CASSVITSYTDTQYF. CDR3 DNA sequence: TGTGCCAGCAGCGTTATAACAAGCTACACAGATACGCAGTATTTT.

The rearrangement joins TRBV25-1 to TRBJ2-3, with 10 bases that match TRBD2. The CDR3 runs to 15 residues. V was pared by 8 bases and J by 3 bases, with 8 bases of the junction left unmatched. In germline, CDR1 is MGHDK, CDR2 SYGVNS. The CDR3 sequence is CASVAEREGTDTQYF. The CDR3 DNA follows: TGTGCCAGCGTAGCAGAGCGGGAGGGGACAGATACGCAGTATTTT. Combining the CDR3 with reference TRBV25-1 and TRBJ2-3 gives the whole variable domain EADIYQTPRYLVIGTGKKITLECSQTMGHDKMYWYQQDPGMELHLIHYSYGVNSTEKGDLSSESTVSRIRTEHFPLTLESARPSHTSQYLCASVAEREGTDTQYFGPGTRLTVL.